The entry below gives a single TCR beta chain sequence along with its context. The target antigen is unknown. Generated by immunoSEQ multiplex PCR, the TCRdb table keeps only in-frame clones and is missing some. The table has around 2.1 million clones, roughly 91% seen once. Only CD45RO-negative cells positively selected for CCR7 counted as naive CD8 cells, so terminally differentiated effector memory CD45RA+ cells were excluded. CDR3 length: 17 residues. Germline V lookup: CDR1 SGHVS, CDR2 FNYEAQ. V gave up 1 base and J gave up 0 bases; unmatched junction bases: 5. The sample belongs to a study of shared clonotypes between healthy human individuals. General study results and limits: Sharing across a few donors was seen in around 5.1% of naive CD4 clonotypes.

The source of this sequence is a man in his late teens or twenties in good health. Some clones in this sample may be carry-over from other donors' samples. This chain uses TRBV7-6 with TRBJ2-4; TRBD1 aligns across 8 bases. Specimen: naive CD8+ T cells from PBMCs. The CDR3 region is CASSLEVQGAAKNIQYF. The CDR3 bases are TGTGCCAGCAGCTTAGAGGTCCAGGGGGCAGCCAAAAACATTCAGTACTTC.